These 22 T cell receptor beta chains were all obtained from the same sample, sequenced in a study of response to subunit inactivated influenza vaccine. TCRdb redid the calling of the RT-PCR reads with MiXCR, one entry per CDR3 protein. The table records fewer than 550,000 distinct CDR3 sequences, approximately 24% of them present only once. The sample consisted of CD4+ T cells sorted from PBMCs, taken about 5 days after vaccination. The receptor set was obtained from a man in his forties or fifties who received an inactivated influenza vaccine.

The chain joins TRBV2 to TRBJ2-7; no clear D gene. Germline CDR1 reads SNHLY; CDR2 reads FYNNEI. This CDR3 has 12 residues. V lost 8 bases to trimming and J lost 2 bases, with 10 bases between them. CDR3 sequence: CASGPNPYEQYF. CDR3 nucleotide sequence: TGTGCCAGCGGCCCAAACCCCTACGAGCAGTACTTC. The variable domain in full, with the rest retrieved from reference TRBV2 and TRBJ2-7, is EPEVTQTPSHQVTQMGQEVILRCVPISNHLYFYWYRQILGQKVEFLVSFYNNEISEKSEIFDDQFSVERPDGSNFTLKIRSTKLEDSAMYFCASGPNPYEQYFGPGTRLTVT.

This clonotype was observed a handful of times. The CDR3 sequence is CATSDAARVAYNEQFF. DNA of the CDR3: TGTGCCACCAGTGATGCCGCTCGAGTTGCCTACAATGAGCAGTTCTTC. The V and J genes are TRBV24-1 and TRBJ2-1; D is unresolved. This CDR3 spans 16 amino acids. With 3 bases removed from V and 2 bases from J, the gap between germline ends came to 13 bases. The germline V gene encodes CDR1 KGHDR and CDR2 SFDVKD.

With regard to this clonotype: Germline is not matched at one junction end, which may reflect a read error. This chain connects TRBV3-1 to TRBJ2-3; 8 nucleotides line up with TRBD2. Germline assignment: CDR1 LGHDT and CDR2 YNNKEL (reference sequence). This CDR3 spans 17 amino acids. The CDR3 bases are TGTGCCTGCAGGGTTCGGGGCTTCGAGCGGGGGACAGATACGCAGTATTTT. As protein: CACRVRGFERGTDTQYF.

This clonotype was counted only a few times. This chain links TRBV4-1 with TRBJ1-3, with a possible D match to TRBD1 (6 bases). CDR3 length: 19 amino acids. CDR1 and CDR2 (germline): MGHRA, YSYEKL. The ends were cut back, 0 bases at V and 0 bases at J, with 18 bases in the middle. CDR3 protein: CASSQDLGARGSSGNTIYF. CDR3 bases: TGCGCCAGCAGCCAAGATTTAGGCGCGAGGGGGAGCTCTGGAAACACCATATATTTT.

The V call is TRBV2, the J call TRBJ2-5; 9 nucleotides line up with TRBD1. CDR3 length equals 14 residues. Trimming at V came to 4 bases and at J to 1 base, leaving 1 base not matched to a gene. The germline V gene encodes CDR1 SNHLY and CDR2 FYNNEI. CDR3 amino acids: CASSGDRVQETQYF. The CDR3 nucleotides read TGTGCCAGCAGTGGGGACAGGGTCCAAGAGACCCAGTACTTC.

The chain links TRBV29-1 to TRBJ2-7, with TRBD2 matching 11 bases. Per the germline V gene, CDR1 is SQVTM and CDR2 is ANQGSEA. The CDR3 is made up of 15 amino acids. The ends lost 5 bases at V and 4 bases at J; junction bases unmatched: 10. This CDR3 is CSVLKLAGVRYEQYF. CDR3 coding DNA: TGCAGCGTTCTAAAACTAGCGGGGGTCAGGTACGAGCAGTACTTC.

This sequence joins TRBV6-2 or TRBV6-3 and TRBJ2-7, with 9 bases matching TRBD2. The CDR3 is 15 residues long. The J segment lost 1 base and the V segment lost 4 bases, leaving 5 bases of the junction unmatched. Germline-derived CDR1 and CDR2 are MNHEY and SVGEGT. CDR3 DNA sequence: TGTGCCAGCAGTTCGACTAGCGGTCTTTCCTACGAGCAGTACTTC. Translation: CASSSTSGLSYEQYF.

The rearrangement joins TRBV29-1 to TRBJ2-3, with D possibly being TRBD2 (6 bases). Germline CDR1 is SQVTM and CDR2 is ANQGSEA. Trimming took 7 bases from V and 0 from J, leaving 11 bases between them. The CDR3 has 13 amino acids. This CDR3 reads CSGTSISTDTQYF. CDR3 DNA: TGCAGCGGCACTAGCATCAGCACAGATACGCAGTATTTT.

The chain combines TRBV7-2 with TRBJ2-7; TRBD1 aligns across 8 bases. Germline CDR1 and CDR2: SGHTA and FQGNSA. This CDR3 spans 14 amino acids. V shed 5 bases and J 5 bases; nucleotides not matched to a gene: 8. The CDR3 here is CASSATGEIDEQYF. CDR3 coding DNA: TGTGCCAGCAGCGCGACAGGGGAGATCGACGAGCAGTACTTC.

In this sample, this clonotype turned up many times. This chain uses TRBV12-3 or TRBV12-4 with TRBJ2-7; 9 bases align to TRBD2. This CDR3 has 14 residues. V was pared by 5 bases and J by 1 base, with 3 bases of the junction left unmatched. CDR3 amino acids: CASSPSGKSYEQYF. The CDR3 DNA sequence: TGTGCCAGCAGTCCTAGCGGGAAGTCCTACGAGCAGTACTTC.

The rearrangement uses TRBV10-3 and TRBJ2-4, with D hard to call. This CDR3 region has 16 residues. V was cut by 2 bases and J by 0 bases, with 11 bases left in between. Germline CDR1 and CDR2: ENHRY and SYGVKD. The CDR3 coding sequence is TGTGCCATCAGTGAGACCTCCCACTTAGCCAAAAACATTCAGTACTTC. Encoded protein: CAISETSHLAKNIQYF.

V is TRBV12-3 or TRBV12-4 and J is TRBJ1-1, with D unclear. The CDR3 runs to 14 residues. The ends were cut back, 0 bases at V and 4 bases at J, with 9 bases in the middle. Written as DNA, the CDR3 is TGTGCCAGCAGTTTAGCGCTGGGGAGCACTGAAGCTTTCTTT. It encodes CASSLALGSTEAFF.

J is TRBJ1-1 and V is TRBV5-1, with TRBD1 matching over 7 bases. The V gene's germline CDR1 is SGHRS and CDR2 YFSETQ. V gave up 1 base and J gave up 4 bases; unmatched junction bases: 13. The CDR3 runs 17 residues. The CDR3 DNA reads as TGCGCCAGCAGCTTGAGGTCGGCAGGGGGTTTTGGCACTGAAGCTTTCTTT. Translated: CASSLRSAGGFGTEAFF.

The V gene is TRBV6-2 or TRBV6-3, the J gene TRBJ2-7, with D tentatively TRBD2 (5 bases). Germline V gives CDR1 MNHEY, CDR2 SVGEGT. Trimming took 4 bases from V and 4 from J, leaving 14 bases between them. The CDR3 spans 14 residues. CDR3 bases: TGTGCCAGCAGTTCCCCCAGGACTGTGTACGAGCAGTACTTC. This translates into CASSSPRTVYEQYF.

The DNA for the CDR3 is TGCGCCAGCAGCTTGGACTTCCCCGGTCAGCCCCAGCATTTT. It is translated as CASSLDFPGQPQHF. The chain couples TRBV5-1 to TRBJ1-5; no clear D. Trimming removed 0 bases from V and 6 bases from J, with 10 bases in between. The CDR3 has 14 residues. Per the germline V gene, CDR1 is SGHRS and CDR2 is YFSETQ.

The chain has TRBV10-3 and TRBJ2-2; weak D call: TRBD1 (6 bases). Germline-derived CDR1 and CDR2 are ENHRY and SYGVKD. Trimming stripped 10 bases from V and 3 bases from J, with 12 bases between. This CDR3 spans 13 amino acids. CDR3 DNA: TGTGCCACCAGGGGCAGGGACACCGGGGAGCTGTTTTTT. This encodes CATRGRDTGELFF.

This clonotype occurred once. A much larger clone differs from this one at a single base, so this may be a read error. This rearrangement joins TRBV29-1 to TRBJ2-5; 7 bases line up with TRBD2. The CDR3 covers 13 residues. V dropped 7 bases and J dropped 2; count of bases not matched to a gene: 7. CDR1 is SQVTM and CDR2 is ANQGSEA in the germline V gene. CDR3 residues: CSGGGVPQETQYF. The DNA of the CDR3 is TGCAGCGGGGGGGGGGTACCGCAAGAGACCCAGTACTTC. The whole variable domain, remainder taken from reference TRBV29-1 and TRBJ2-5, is SAVISQKPSRDICQRGTSLTIQCQVDSQVTMMFWYRQQPGQSLTLIATANQGSEATYESGFVIDKFPISRPNLTFSTLTVSNMSPEDSSIYLCSGGGVPQETQYFGPGTRLLVL.

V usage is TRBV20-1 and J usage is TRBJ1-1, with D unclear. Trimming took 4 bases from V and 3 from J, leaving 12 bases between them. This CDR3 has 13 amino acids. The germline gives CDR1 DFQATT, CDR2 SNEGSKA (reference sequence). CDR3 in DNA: TGCAGTGCTAAGTTATCGCTGGACACTGAAGCTTTCTTT. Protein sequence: CSAKLSLDTEAFF.

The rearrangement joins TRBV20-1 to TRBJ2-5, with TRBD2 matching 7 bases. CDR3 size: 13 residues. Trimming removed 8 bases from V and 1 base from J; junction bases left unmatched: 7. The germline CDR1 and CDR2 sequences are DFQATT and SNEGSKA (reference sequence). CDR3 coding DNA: TGCAGTACGGGACTAACCCTCCAAGAGACCCAGTACTTC. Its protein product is CSTGLTLQETQYF.

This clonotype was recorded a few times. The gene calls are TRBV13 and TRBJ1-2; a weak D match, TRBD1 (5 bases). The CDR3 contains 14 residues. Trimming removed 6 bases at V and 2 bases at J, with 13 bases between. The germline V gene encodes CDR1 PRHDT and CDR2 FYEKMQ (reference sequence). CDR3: CASRPPGGNYGYTF. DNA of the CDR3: TGTGCCAGCAGACCCCCCGGGGGAAACTATGGCTACACCTTC. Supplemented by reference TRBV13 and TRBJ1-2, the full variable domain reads AAGVIQSPRHLIKEKRETATLKCYPIPRHDTVYWYQQGPGQDPQFLISFYEKMQSDKGSIPDRFSAQQFSDYHSELNMSSLELGDSALYFCASRPPGGNYGYTFGSGTRLTVV.

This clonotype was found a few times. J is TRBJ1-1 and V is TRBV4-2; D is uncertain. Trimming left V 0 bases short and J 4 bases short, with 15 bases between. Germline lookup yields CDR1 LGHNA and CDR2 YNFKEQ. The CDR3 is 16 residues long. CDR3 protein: CASSQDPGGSSTEAFF. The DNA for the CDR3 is TGTGCCAGCAGCCAAGATCCCGGAGGGTCTAGCACTGAAGCTTTCTTT.

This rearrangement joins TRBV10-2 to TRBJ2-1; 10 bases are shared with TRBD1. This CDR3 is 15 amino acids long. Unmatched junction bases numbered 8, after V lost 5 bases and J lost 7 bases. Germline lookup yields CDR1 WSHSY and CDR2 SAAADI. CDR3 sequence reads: CASSSAGTGVNEQFF. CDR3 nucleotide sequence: TGCGCCAGCAGTTCAGCCGGGACAGGGGTAAATGAGCAGTTCTTC.